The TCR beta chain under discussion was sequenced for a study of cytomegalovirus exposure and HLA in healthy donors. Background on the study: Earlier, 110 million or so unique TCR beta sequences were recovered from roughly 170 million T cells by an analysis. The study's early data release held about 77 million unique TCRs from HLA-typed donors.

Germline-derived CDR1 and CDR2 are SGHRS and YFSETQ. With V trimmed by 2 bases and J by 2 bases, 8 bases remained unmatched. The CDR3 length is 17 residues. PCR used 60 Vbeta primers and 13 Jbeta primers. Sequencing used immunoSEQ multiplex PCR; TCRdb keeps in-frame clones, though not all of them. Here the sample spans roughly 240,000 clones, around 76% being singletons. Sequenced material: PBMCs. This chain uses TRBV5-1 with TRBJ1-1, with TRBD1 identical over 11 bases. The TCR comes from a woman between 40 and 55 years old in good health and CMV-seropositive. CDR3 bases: TGCGCCAGCAGCTTTCAAAGTGGGACAGGGGGAAACACTGAAGCTTTCTTT. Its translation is CASSFQSGTGGNTEAFF.